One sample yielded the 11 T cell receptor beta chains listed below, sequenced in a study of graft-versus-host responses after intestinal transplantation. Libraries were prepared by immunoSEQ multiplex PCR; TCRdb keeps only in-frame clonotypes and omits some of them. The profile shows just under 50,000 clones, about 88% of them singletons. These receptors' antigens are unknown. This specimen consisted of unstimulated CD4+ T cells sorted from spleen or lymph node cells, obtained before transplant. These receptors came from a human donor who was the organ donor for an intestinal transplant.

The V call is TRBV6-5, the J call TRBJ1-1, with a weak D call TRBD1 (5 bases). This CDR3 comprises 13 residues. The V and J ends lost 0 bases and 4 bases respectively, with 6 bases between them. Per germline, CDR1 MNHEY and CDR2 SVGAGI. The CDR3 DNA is TGTGCCAGCAGTTACTCGCAGGGCACTGAAGCTTTCTTT. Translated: CASSYSQGTEAFF.

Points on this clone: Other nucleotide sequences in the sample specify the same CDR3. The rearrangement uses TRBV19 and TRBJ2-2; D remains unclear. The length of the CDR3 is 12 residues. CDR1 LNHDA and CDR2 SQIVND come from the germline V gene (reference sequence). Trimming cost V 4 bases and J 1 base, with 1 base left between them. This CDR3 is CASSKNTGELFF. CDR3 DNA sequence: TGTGCCAGTAGTAAGAACACCGGGGAGCTGTTTTTT.

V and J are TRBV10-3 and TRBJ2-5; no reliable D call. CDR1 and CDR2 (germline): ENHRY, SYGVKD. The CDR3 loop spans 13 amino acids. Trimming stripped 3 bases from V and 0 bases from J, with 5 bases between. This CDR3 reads CAISEAYQETQYF. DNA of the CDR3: TGTGCCATCAGTGAAGCGTACCAAGAGACCCAGTACTTC.

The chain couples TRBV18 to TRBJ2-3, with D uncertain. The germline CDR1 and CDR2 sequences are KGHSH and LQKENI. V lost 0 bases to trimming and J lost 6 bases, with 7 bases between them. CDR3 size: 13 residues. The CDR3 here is CASSPPAVDTQYF. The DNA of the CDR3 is TGTGCCAGCTCACCACCGGCAGTGGATACGCAGTATTTT. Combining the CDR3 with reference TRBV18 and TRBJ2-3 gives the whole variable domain NAGVMQNPRHLVRRRGQEARLRCSPMKGHSHVYWYRQLPEEGLKFMVYLQKENIIDESGMPKERFSAEFPKEGPSILRIQQVVRGDSAAYFCASSPPAVDTQYFGPGTRLTVL.

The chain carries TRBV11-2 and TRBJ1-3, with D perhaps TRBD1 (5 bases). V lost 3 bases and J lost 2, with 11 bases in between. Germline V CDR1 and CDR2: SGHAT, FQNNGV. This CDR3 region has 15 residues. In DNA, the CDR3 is TGTGCCAGCAGCTTGGGGGGTAGTGCTGGAAACACCATATATTTT. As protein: CASSLGGSAGNTIYF.

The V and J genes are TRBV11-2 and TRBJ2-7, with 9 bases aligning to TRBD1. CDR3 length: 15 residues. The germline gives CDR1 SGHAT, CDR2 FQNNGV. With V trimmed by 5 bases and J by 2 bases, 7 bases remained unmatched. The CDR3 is CASSTDRGKTYEQYF. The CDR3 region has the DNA TGTGCCAGCAGCACAGACAGGGGGAAAACCTACGAGCAGTACTTC. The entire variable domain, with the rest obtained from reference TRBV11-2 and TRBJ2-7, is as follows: EAGVAQSPRYKIIEKRQSVAFWCNPISGHATLYWYQQILGQGPKLLIQFQNNGVVDDSQLPKDRFSAERLKGVDSTLKIQPAKLEDSAVYLCASSTDRGKTYEQYFGPGTRLTVT.

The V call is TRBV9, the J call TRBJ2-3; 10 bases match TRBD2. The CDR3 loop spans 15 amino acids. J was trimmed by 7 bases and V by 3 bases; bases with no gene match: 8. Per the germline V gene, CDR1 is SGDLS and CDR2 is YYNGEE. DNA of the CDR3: TGTGCCAGCAGCGCATTTAGCGGGGGGCTGAATACGCAGTATTTT. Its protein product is CASSAFSGGLNTQYF.

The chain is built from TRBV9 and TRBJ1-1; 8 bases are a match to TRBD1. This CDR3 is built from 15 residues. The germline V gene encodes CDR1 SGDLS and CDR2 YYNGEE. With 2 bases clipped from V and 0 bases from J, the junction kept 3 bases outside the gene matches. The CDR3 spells CASSVSQGVNTEAFF. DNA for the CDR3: TGTGCCAGCAGCGTGTCACAGGGGGTGAACACTGAAGCTTTCTTT. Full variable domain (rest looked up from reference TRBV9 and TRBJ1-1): DSGVTQTPKHLITATGQRVTLRCSPRSGDLSVYWYQQSLDQGLQFLIQYYNGEERAKGNILERFSAQQFPDLHSELNLSSLELGDSALYFCASSVSQGVNTEAFFGQGTRLTVV.

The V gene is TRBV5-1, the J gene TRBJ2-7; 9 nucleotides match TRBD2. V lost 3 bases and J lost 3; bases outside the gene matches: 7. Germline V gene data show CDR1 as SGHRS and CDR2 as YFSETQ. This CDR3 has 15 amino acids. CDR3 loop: CASSWVAGALYEQYF. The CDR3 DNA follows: TGCGCCAGCAGCTGGGTAGCGGGAGCCCTCTACGAGCAGTACTTC.

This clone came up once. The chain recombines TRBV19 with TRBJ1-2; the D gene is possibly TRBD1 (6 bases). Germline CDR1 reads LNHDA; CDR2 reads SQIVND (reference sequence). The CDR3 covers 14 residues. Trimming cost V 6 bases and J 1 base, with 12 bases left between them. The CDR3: CASRKSGHNYGYTF. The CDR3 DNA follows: TGTGCCAGTAGGAAGTCGGGACATAACTATGGCTACACCTTC.

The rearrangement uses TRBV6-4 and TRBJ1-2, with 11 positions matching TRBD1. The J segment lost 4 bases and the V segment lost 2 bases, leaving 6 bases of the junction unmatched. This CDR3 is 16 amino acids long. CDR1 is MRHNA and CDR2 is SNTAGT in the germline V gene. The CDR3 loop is CASSDRTGGGSYGYTF. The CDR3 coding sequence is TGTGCCAGCAGTGACAGGACAGGGGGCGGTTCCTATGGCTACACCTTC.